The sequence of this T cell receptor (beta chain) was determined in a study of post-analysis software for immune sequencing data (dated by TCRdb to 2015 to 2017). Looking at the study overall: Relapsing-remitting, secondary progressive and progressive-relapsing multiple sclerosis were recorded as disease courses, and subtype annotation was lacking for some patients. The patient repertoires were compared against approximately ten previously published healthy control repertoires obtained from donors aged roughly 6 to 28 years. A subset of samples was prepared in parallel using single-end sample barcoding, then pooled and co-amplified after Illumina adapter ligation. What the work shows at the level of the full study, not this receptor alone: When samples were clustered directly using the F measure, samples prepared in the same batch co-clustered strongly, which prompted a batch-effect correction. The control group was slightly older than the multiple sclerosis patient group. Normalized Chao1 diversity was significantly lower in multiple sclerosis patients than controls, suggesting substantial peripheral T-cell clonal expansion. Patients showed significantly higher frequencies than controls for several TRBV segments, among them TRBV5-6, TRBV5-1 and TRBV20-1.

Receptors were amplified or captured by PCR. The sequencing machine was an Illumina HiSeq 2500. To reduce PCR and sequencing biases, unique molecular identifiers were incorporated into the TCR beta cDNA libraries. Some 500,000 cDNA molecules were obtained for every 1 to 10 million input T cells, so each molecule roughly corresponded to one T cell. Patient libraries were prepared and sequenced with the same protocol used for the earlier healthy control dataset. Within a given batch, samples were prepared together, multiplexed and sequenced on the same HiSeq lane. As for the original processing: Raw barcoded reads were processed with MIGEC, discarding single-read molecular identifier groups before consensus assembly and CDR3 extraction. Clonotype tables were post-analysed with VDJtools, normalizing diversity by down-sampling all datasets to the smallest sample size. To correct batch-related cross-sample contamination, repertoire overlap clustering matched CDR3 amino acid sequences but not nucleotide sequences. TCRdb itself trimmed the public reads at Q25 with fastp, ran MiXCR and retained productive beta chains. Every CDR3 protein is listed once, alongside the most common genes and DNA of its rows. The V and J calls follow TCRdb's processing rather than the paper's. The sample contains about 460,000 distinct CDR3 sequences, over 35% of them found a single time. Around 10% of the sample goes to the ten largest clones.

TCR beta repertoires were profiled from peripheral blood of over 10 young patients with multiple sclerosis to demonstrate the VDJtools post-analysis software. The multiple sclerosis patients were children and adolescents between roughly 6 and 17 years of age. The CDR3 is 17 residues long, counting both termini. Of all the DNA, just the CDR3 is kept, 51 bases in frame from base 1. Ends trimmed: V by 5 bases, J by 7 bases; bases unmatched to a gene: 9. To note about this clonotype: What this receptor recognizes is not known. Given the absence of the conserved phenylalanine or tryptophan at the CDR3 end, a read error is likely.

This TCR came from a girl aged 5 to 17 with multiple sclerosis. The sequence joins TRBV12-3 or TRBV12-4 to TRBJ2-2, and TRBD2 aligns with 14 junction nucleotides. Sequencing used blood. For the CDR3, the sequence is CASSKRGLAGDDGELFL. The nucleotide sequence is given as TGTGCCAGCAGTAAAAGGGGACTAGCGGGAGATGACGGGGAGCTGTTTTTG.